Listed here are 28 T cell receptor beta chains from one sample, sequenced in a study of shared clonotypes between healthy human individuals. Sequenced by immunoSEQ multiplex PCR; TCRdb stores in-frame clones only, minus some. The sample holds over a million clones; about 75% are singletons and the top ten take about 1.5%. Material: memory CD4+ T cells sorted from blood. The subset is: CD45RA-negative fraction. The receptors originated from a man younger than 35 in good health.

This clone was observed a handful of times. The gene calls are TRBV2 and TRBJ2-7; D is perhaps TRBD1 (6 bases). Trimming took 6 bases from V and 2 from J, leaving 17 bases between them. The CDR3 extends over 15 amino acids. Germline V gives CDR1 SNHLY, CDR2 FYNNEI. The DNA for the CDR3 is TGTGCCAGCAGAGCAACAGGGCTTTCCCCCTACGAGCAGTACTTC. This encodes CASRATGLSPYEQYF.

V and J are TRBV5-1 and TRBJ1-1; the match to TRBD1 covers 11 bases. CDR1 is SGHRS and CDR2 is YFSETQ in the germline V gene. The CDR3 covers 15 residues. Trimming took 4 bases from V and 4 from J; bases not matched to a gene: 6. CDR3 DNA sequence: TGCGCCAGCAGCCCCTCCGGACAGGGGGCCACTGAAGCTTTCTTT. Its translation: CASSPSGQGATEAFF. Together with reference TRBV5-1 and TRBJ1-1, the CDR3 gives the full variable domain: KAGVTQTPRYLIKTRGQQVTLSCSPISGHRSVSWYQQTPGQGLQFLFEYFSETQRNKGNFPGRFSGRQFSNSRSEMNVSTLELGDSALYLCASSPSGQGATEAFFGQGTRLTVV.

The chain links TRBV11-2 to TRBJ2-1; D is ambiguous. Germline V gene sequence: CDR1 SGHAT, CDR2 FQNNGV. V was shortened by 1 base and J by 8 bases, with 6 bases between the two germline ends. The CDR3 runs to 12 residues. In DNA, the CDR3 is TGTGCCAGCAGCTTAGTTGGGGATGAGCAGTTCTTC. Amino acids: CASSLVGDEQFF. Supplemented by reference TRBV11-2 and TRBJ2-1, the full variable domain reads EAGVAQSPRYKIIEKRQSVAFWCNPISGHATLYWYQQILGQGPKLLIQFQNNGVVDDSQLPKDRFSAERLKGVDSTLKIQPAKLEDSAVYLCASSLVGDEQFFGPGTRLTVL.

V usage is TRBV7-9 and J usage is TRBJ1-6; D is undetermined. The CDR3 has 16 amino acids. Germline loops: CDR1 SEHNR, CDR2 FQNEAQ (reference sequence). Trimming removed 4 bases from V and 9 bases from J, with 19 bases in between. The CDR3 nucleotides are TGTGCCAGCAGCTCCCCCTCGGGGAGCCGAGGTTCACCCCTCCACTTT. Its translation is CASSSPSGSRGSPLHF.

V usage is TRBV6-1 and J usage is TRBJ2-3; D unclear. The CDR3 is 15 amino acids. Trimming took off 7 bases at V and 0 bases at J, with 14 bases between the two ends. The V gene's germline CDR1 is MNHNS and CDR2 SASEGT. The CDR3 protein is CASTLVDGSTDTQYF. CDR3 DNA sequence: TGTGCCAGCACCCTAGTCGACGGTAGCACAGATACGCAGTATTTT.

This clone was seen just once. The chain links TRBV12-5 to TRBJ1-6; a possible D gene is TRBD1 (5 bases). The CDR3 spans 13 residues. Trimming took off 7 bases at V and 7 bases at J, with 11 bases between the two ends. Germline V gene data show CDR1 as LGHNT and CDR2 as FRNRAP. CDR3 loop: CASAGRGNSPLHF. The CDR3 DNA is TGTGCTAGTGCGGGACGGGGCAATTCACCCCTCCACTTT.

This chain uses TRBV6-5 with TRBJ1-2; 9 bases are a match to TRBD1. Unmatched junction bases numbered 4, after V lost 5 bases and J lost 6 bases. The CDR3 is 13 amino acids. Germline V lookup: CDR1 MNHEY, CDR2 SVGAGI. The CDR3 region has the DNA TGTGCCAGCAGTACGCGGACAGGGGATGGCTACACCTTC. Translating it yields CASSTRTGDGYTF.

A single count supports this clone. The chain joins TRBV7-9 to TRBJ2-5, with TRBD1 identical over 11 bases. The CDR3 consists of 18 residues. In germline, CDR1 is SEHNR, CDR2 FQNEAQ (reference sequence). The V gene end was trimmed by 3 bases and the J gene end by 5 bases; junction bases not matched to a gene: 14. In nucleotides, the CDR3 is TGTGCCAGCAGCTTTGGTAAGGGGACAGGGGGACGGGCGGAGACCCAGTACTTC. It codes for CASSFGKGTGGRAETQYF.

This clone turned up a few times. The chain combines TRBV1 with TRBJ1-4. TRBV1 is a pseudogene locus. The CDR3 has 16 residues. For the CDR3, the DNA is TGCACCAGCAGCCATCACCACGGAAAGTCTGATGAAAAACTGTTTTTT. This translates into CTSSHHHGKSDEKLFF.

The count of this clone is one. Other DNA sequences in the sample encode the same CDR3. This chain connects TRBV5-4 to TRBJ2-1; TRBD2 aligns across 13 bases. J was trimmed by 0 bases and V by 3 bases; bases with no gene match: 6. The CDR3 is made up of 18 amino acids. Germline V gives CDR1 SGHNT, CDR2 YYREEE (reference sequence). CDR3 in DNA: TGTGCCAGCAGCTCTTGGACTAGCGGGAGAAGCTCCTACAATGAGCAGTTCTTC. It encodes CASSSWTSGRSSYNEQFF.

There are a few counts of this clone. This chain uses TRBV5-6 with TRBJ2-2; 7 bases are a match to TRBD1. V was clipped by 1 base and J by 4 bases; unmatched bases: 4. CDR1 and CDR2 (germline): SGHDT, YYEEEE. CDR3 length: 15 amino acids. The CDR3 bases are TGTGCCAGCAGCTTGTACAGGGGCCCCACCGGGGAGCTGTTTTTT. Translating it yields CASSLYRGPTGELFF.

The gene calls are TRBV27 and TRBJ1-1; D perhaps matches TRBD1 (5 bases). Germline-derived CDR1 and CDR2 are MNHEY and SMNVEV (reference sequence). V was trimmed by 4 bases and J by 3 bases, leaving 18 bases between them. This CDR3 is built from 16 residues. CDR3 bases: TGTGCCAGCAGTTCCTCCCCTTCCAGGGTCGACACTGAAGCTTTCTTT. It codes for CASSSSPSRVDTEAFF.

There are a few counts of this clone. The genes are TRBV6-1 and TRBJ2-1; 7 nucleotides agree with TRBD1. The junction had 6 bases not matched to a gene; V was cut back by 4 bases and J by 12 bases. CDR1 and CDR2 from the germline V gene are MNHNS and SASEGT. This CDR3 has 12 amino acids. The CDR3 here is CASSGPGGWQFF. In DNA form, the CDR3 reads TGTGCCAGCAGTGGCCCAGGGGGTTGGCAGTTCTTC.

The CDR3 DNA follows: TGCAGCGTTGCAGCCGGGAACCACGAGCAGTACTTC. Protein: CSVAAGNHEQYF. The J gene is TRBJ2-7, the V gene TRBV29-1; the D gene is possibly TRBD2 (5 bases). The length of the CDR3 is 12 residues. Germline V gene data show CDR1 as SQVTM and CDR2 as ANQGSEA. V lost 4 bases and J lost 5, with 12 bases in between.

The genes are TRBV28 and TRBJ2-1; 7 bases fit TRBD2. The CDR3 has 20 amino acids. Germline values: CDR1 MDHEN, CDR2 SYDVKM. The V segment lost 5 bases and the J segment 6 bases; nucleotides outside the gene matches: 25. For the CDR3, the DNA is TGTGCCAGCAGTGTCTCGGGGGGTTGGAGGGTTACTAGCGATTCCAATGAGCAGTTCTTC. Its translation: CASSVSGGWRVTSDSNEQFF.

With regard to this clone: Other nucleotide sequences in the sample specify the same CDR3. The chain recombines TRBV7-9 with TRBJ2-6, with no clear D. The CDR3 contains 15 residues. V lost 5 bases and J lost 0, with 8 bases in between. Germline V lookup: CDR1 SEHNR, CDR2 FQNEAQ (reference sequence). This chain's CDR3 is CASSRSLSGANVLTF. The CDR3 nucleotides read TGTGCCAGCAGCCGTAGTCTCTCTGGGGCCAACGTCCTGACTTTC.

The gene calls are TRBV6-4 and TRBJ2-5; D is uncertain. Germline V gene sequence: CDR1 MRHNA, CDR2 SNTAGT. Trimming cost V 0 bases and J 7 bases, with 3 bases left between them. This CDR3 region has 11 residues. The CDR3 sequence is CASSDSWTQYF. CDR3 nucleotides: TGTGCCAGCAGTGACTCCTGGACCCAGTACTTC.

CDR3 nucleotide sequence: TGTGCCAGCAGCGAGGGGAGCAATCAGCCCCAGCATTTT. Its translation: CASSEGSNQPQHF. The gene calls are TRBV11-2 and TRBJ1-5; D is possibly TRBD1 (5 bases). This CDR3 comprises 13 residues. Trimming removed 5 bases at V and 1 base at J, with 6 bases between. The germline V gene has CDR1 SGHAT and CDR2 FQNNGV.

The rearrangement joins TRBV19 to TRBJ2-3, with D possibly being TRBD1 or TRBD2 (5 bases each). This CDR3 is built from 16 residues. CDR1 is LNHDA, CDR2 SQIVND, per germline (reference sequence). Trimming removed 5 bases at V and 3 bases at J, with 18 bases between. The CDR3 sequence: CASSRSGWGFTDTQYF. In nucleotides, the CDR3 is TGTGCCAGTAGTCGTTCGGGATGGGGGTTTACAGATACGCAGTATTTT.

In regard to this clone: This may be a read error: a much more frequent sequence differs by one nucleotide. Other DNA sequences in this sample translate to the same CDR3. The chain couples TRBV11-2 to TRBJ2-5; unclear D gene. The CDR3 extends over 12 amino acids. The germline V and J ends were trimmed by 1 base and 5 bases, with 5 bases remaining between them. Germline V gene data show CDR1 as SGHAT and CDR2 as FQNNGV. The CDR3 spells CASSLVGETQYF. The CDR3 nucleotides read TGTGCCAGCAGCTTAGTTGGGGAGACCCAGTACTTC.

The V and J genes are TRBV10-1 and TRBJ2-1; no firm D call. Per the germline V gene, CDR1 is WNHNN and CDR2 is SYGVQD (reference sequence). CDR3 length equals 13 residues. V lost 7 bases and J lost 2, with 9 bases in between. In DNA form, the CDR3 reads TGCGCCAGCAAGCCTGTAACCTACAATGAGCAGTTCTTC. Amino acids: CASKPVTYNEQFF.

V and J are TRBV19 and TRBJ2-1, with 8 bases that match TRBD2. CDR1 is LNHDA and CDR2 is SQIVND in the germline V gene (reference sequence). The V gene end was trimmed by 3 bases and the J gene end by 7 bases; junction bases not matched to a gene: 5. CDR3 length: 14 amino acids. CDR3 DNA sequence: TGTGCCAGTAGTATGGGGACTAGTTCGAATGAGCAGTTCTTC. Translation gives CASSMGTSSNEQFF.

The genes are TRBV7-8 and TRBJ1-6, with 9 bases lining up with TRBD1. Looked up from germline, CDR1 is SGHVS and CDR2 is FQNEAQ. V lost 2 bases to trimming and J lost 10 bases; unmatched junction nucleotides: 15. This CDR3 is built from 18 residues. For the CDR3, the DNA is TGTGCCAGCAGCTTACGGGGGGACGGGACAGGGACAAACTCACCCCTCCACTTT. Translated, it gives CASSLRGDGTGTNSPLHF.

The J gene is TRBJ2-7, the V gene TRBV5-4; TRBD2 might be the D (6 bases). V lost 0 bases and J 2 bases, leaving 9 bases between the germline ends. This CDR3 is 14 amino acids long. Germline loops: CDR1 SGHNT, CDR2 YYREEE (reference sequence). This CDR3 reads CASSLGLGTYEQYF. The CDR3 coding sequence is TGTGCCAGCAGCTTGGGACTAGGGACCTACGAGCAGTACTTC.

This clone appeared once. This chain links TRBV18 with TRBJ1-3; D gene unclear. Germline CDR1 reads KGHSH; CDR2 reads LQKENI. The germline V and J ends were trimmed by 5 bases and 0 bases, with 5 bases remaining between them. The CDR3 totals 13 residues. DNA for the CDR3: TGTGCCAGCTCAGCCGACTCTGGAAACACCATATATTTT. Residues: CASSADSGNTIYF.

The chain couples TRBV14 to TRBJ2-3; the match to TRBD1 covers 10 bases. V was pared by 4 bases and J by 1 base, with 8 bases of the junction left unmatched. The germline V gene encodes CDR1 SGHDN and CDR2 FVKESK. The CDR3 runs 17 residues. CDR3 loop: CASSRLGGTGGTDTQYF. The CDR3 DNA reads as TGTGCCAGCAGCCGCCTCGGAGGGACAGGGGGCACAGATACGCAGTATTTT.

The rearrangement joins TRBV4-2 to TRBJ1-4, with D unclear. Trimming took 4 bases from V and 7 from J, leaving 10 bases between them. Germline V CDR1 and CDR2: LGHNA, YNFKEQ. The CDR3 is 13 residues long. The CDR3 reads CASSPPRGEKLFF. The CDR3 coding sequence is TGTGCCAGCAGCCCCCCCCGGGGTGAAAAACTGTTTTTT.

This chain links TRBV25-1 with TRBJ2-7; 8 bases match TRBD2. The V and J ends lost 5 bases and 3 bases, in that order; junction bases with no gene match: 12. Germline values: CDR1 MGHDK, CDR2 SYGVNS. This CDR3 has 16 amino acids. The CDR3 region is CASSPTGLAGFYEQYF. DNA of the CDR3: TGTGCCAGCAGTCCGACTGGGCTAGCGGGCTTCTACGAGCAGTACTTC.